What follows is one T cell receptor (beta chain) and its context. This CDR3 spans 14 amino acids. Germline V gene data show CDR1 as SGHVS and CDR2 as FQNEAQ. With 4 bases clipped from V and 4 bases from J, the junction kept 4 bases outside the gene matches. The entry originates in a study of blood T cell repertoires in COVID-19. About the study: Samples taken during acute and convalescent COVID-19 were collected in the United States, Italy and Spain.

Assay used: immunoSEQ multiplex PCR; TCRdb lists only in-frame clones, some missing. The sample records roughly 150,000 clones, 65% to 85% being singletons. Living in about 25 US areas, the participants were between 18 and 89 years of age. Before they entered the study, exposed participants had met a COVID-19 case within 2 weeks. Sequencing was done on a sample of PBMCs or T cells enriched from blood (not recorded which). The TCR sequence derives from a man aged 70-80 years who had been exposed to COVID-19. The chain combines TRBV7-8 with TRBJ2-7; 10 bases align to TRBD2. The chain's CDR3 is CASSSSGRAYEQYF. The CDR3 DNA reads TGTGCCAGCAGCTCCAGCGGGAGGGCGTACGAGCAGTACTTC.